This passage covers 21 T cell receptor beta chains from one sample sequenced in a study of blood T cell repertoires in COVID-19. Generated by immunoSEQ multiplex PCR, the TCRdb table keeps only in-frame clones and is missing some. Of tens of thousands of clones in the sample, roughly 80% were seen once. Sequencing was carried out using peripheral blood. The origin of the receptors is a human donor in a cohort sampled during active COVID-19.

CDR3 sequence (DNA): TGTGCCAGCACAGCGACCTGGAAAACTAATGAAAAACTGTTTTTT. It encodes CASTATWKTNEKLFF. This chain joins TRBV6-5 and TRBJ1-4, with D unresolved. Germline assignment: CDR1 MNHEY and CDR2 SVGAGI. The ends were cut back, 7 bases at V and 1 base at J, with 13 bases in the middle. CDR3 length: 15 residues.

CDR3 DNA: TGTGCCAGCAGTTTATTTACGCCGGTGGCGGGGGCCTCCTACGAGCAGTACTTC. This translates into CASSLFTPVAGASYEQYF. The V and J genes are TRBV27 and TRBJ2-7; D possibly corresponds to TRBD2 (7 bases). This CDR3 spans 18 amino acids. V lost 1 base and J 0 bases, leaving 19 bases between the germline ends. Germline lookup yields CDR1 MNHEY and CDR2 SMNVEV (reference sequence).

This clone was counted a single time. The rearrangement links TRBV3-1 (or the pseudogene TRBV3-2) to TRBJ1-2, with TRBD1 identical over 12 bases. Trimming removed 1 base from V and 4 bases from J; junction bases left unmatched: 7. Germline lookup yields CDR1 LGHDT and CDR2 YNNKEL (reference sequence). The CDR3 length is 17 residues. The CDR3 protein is CASSQVGQGAQVYGYTF. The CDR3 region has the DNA TGTGCCAGCAGCCAAGTGGGACAGGGGGCGCAAGTCTATGGCTACACCTTC.

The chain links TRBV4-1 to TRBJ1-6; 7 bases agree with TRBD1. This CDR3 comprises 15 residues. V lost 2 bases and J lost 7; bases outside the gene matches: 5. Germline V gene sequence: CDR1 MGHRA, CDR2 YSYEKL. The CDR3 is CASSQTQGGNSPLHF. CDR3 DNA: TGCGCCAGCAGCCAAACCCAGGGGGGAAATTCACCCCTCCACTTT.

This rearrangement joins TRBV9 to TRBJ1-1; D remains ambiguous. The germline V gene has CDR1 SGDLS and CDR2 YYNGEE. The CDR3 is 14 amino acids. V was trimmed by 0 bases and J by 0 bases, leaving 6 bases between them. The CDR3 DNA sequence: TGTGCCAGCAGCGTAGGACACGTGAACACTGAAGCTTTCTTT. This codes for CASSVGHVNTEAFF.

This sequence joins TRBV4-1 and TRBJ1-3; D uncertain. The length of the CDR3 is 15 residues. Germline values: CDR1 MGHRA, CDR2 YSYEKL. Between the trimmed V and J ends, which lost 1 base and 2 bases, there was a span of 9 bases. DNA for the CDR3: TGCGCCAGCAGCCAAGGGCCCGCGGCTGGAAACACCATATATTTT. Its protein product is CASSQGPAAGNTIYF.

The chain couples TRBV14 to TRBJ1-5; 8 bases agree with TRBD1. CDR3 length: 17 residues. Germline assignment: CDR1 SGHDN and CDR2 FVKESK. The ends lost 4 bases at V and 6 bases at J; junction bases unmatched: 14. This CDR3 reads CASSPSGRTGLGQPQHF. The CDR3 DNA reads TGTGCCAGCAGCCCCAGCGGCAGGACAGGGTTGGGTCAGCCCCAGCATTTT.

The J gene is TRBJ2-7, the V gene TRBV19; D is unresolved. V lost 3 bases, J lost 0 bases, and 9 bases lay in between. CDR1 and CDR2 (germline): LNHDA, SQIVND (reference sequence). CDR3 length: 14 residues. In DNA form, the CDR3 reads TGTGCCAGTAGTATTAGAGTCAACTCCTACGAGCAGTACTTC. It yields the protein CASSIRVNSYEQYF. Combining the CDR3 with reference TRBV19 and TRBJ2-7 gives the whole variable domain DGGITQSPKYLFRKEGQNVTLSCEQNLNHDAMYWYRQDPGQGLRLIYYSQIVNDFQKGDIAEGYSVSREKKESFPLTVTSAQKNPTAFYLCASSIRVNSYEQYFGPGTRLTVT.

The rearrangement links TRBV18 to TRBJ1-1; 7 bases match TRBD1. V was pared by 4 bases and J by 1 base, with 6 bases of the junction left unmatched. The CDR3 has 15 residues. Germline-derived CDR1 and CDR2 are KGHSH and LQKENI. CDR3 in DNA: TGTGCCAGCTCACTGTATCGACAGGGGAACACTGAAGCTTTCTTT. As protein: CASSLYRQGNTEAFF.

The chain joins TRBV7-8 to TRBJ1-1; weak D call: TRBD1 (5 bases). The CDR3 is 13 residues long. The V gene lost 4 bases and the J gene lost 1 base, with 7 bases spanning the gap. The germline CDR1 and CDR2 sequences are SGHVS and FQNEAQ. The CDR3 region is CASSSTENTEAFF. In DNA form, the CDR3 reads TGTGCCAGCAGCTCGACAGAGAACACTGAAGCTTTCTTT.

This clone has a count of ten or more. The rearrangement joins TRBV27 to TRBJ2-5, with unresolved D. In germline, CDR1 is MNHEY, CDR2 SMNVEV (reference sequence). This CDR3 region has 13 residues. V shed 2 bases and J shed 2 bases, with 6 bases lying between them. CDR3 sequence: CASSLNEQETQYF. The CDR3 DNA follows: TGTGCCAGCAGTTTAAACGAGCAAGAGACCCAGTACTTC.

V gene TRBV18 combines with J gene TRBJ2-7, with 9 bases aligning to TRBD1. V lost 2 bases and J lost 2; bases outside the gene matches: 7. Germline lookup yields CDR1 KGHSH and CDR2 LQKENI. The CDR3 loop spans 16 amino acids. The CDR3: CASSPFRQGGAYEQYF. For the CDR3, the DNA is TGTGCCAGCTCACCATTTAGACAGGGGGGCGCCTACGAGCAGTACTTC.

CDR3: CATAQFAYNEQFF. CDR3 nucleotides: TGTGCCACCGCACAGTTCGCCTACAATGAGCAGTTCTTC. V is TRBV6-5 and J is TRBJ2-1; D is uncertain. Between the trimmed V and J ends, which lost 10 bases and 2 bases, there was a span of 12 bases. Germline V CDR1 and CDR2: MNHEY, SVGAGI. The CDR3 extends over 13 amino acids.

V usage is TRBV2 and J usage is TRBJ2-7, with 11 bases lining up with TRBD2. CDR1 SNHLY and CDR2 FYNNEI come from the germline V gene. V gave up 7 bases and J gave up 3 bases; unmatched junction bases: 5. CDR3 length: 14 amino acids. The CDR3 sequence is CASMLTSGDYEQYF. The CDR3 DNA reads TGTGCCAGCATGCTGACTAGCGGGGACTACGAGCAGTACTTC.

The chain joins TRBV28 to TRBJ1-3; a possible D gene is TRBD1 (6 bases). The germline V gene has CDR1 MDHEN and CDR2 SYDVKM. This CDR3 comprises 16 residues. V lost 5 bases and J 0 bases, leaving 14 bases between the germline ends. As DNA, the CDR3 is TGTGCCAGCAGTCAATGGACAGCGAACTCTGGAAACACCATATATTTT. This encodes CASSQWTANSGNTIYF. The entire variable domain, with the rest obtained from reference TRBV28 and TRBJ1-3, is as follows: DVKVTQSSRYLVKRTGEKVFLECVQDMDHENMFWYRQDPGLGLRLIYFSYDVKMKEKGDIPEGYSVSREKKERFSLILESASTNQTSMYLCASSQWTANSGNTIYFGEGSWLTVV.

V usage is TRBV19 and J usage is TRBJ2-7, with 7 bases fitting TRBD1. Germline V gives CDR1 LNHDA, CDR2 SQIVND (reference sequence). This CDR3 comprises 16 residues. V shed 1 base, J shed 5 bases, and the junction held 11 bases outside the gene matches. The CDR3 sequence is CASSIGYRGDLDEQYF. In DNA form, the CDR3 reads TGTGCCAGTAGTATAGGCTACAGGGGCGACCTCGACGAGCAGTACTTC.

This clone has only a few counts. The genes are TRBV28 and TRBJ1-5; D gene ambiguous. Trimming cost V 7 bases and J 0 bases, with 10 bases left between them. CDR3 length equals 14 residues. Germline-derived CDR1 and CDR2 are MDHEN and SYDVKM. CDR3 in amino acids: CASTVAPSNQPQHF. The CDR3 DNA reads TGTGCCAGCACCGTAGCCCCTAGCAATCAGCCCCAGCATTTT.

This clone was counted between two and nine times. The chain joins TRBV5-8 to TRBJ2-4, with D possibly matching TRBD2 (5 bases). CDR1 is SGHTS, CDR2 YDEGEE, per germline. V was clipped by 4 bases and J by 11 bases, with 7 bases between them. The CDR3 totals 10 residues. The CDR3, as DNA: TGTGCCAGCAGCCCCGGGGTTCAGTACTTC. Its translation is CASSPGVQYF.

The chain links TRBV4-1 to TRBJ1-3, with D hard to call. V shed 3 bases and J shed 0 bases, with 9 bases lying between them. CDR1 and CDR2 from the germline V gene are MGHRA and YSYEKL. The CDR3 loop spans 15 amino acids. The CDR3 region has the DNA TGCGCCAGCAGCCAGCACATATACTCTGGAAACACCATATATTTT. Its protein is CASSQHIYSGNTIYF.

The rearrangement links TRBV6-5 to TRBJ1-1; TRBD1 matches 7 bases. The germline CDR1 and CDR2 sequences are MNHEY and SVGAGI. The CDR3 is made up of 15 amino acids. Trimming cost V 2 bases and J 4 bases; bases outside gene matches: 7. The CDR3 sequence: CASSYREQGLTEAFF. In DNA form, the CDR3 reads TGTGCCAGCAGTTACCGGGAACAGGGGCTCACTGAAGCTTTCTTT.

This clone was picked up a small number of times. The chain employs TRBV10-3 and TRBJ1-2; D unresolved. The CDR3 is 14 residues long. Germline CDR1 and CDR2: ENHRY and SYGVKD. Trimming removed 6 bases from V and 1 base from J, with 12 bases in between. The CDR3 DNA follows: TGTGCCATCAGCCAGGTCGGGGATAACTATGGCTACACCTTC. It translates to CAISQVGDNYGYTF.